This T cell receptor (beta chain) was documented in a study of technical replicates of blood from a few donors. A single count supports this clone. The protocol was immunoSEQ multiplex PCR, while the TCRdb copy is restricted to in-frame clones and leaves out a portion. The repertoire has 55,000 to 75,000 clones, just over 90% of them found once; the top ten carry around 4.2%. This receptor was obtained from a human donor in good health. Some clones in this sample may be carry-over from other donors' samples. Sequenced: PBMCs.

The CDR3 nucleotides are TGTGCCAGTTCTGAAACAGGGACAAACTATGGCTACACCTTC. As protein: CASSETGTNYGYTF. The chain links TRBV2 to TRBJ1-2; possible D gene TRBD1, 6 bases. The CDR3 consists of 14 residues. Between the trimmed V and J ends, which lost 9 bases and 2 bases, there was a span of 16 bases. The V gene's germline CDR1 is SNHLY and CDR2 FYNNEI.